Sequencing of this T cell receptor beta chain was carried out in a study of cytomegalovirus exposure and HLA in healthy donors listed by TCRdb under 2017. Broadly, across the study: According to an earlier analysis of 587 of the donors, some 180 million T cells yielded 117 million unique TCR beta sequences and more than 250 Gb of sequence data. Among the roughly 380 genotyped donors, about 85% belonged to the genetic ancestry cluster associated with self-reported Caucasian donors. The study aimed to test whether cataloging public T cell receptors could reveal signatures of past pathogen exposure. The study combined high-throughput TCR immunosequencing, statistical association of individual TCRs with disease status, and machine learning to predict cytomegalovirus infection status. About 320 gigabases of sequencing data and some 85 million unique TCR sequences were included in an early release covering roughly 600 HLA-typed donors. The study profiled the T cell repertoires of 500 to 800 subjects by immunosequencing and related them to cytomegalovirus serostatus. To decide whether each TCR beta V gene segment behaved as functional or pseudogenic, an earlier analysis of some 540 of the donors relied on high-throughput TCR beta sequencing. Rather than drawing on any new phenotypic data, the later analysis identified candidate immune exposures from TCR beta sequences and the way those sequences occurred across donors. Typing coverage differed by locus: A, B, C, DRB1 and DQB1 were typed in about 629-640 donors, DQA1 in 522, DPA1 in some 610, and DPB1 in approximately 450. A later analysis re-analyzed previously published TCR beta repertoires from about 730 donors and added high-resolution HLA genotyping to study TCR occurrence patterns. Every discovery cohort repertoire had been produced on one sequencing platform. Donor age, sex, ethnicity and CMV serostatus were compiled alongside the repertoire data. A later genetic analysis took genome-wide SNP genotypes for 398 of the 666 donors and used that subset as a discovery cohort. On average, 235,054 unique TCR beta nucleotide sequences were sequenced per donor among about 400 genotyped donors of the cohort, with around 19% of those sequences being non-productive. Because of strong linkage in the cohort, 5 or 6 DR-DQ haplotypes were treated as single units for association and clustering. A separate validation cohort of roughly 130 different subjects was used in addition to the roughly 620-subject first cohort. HLA typing covered class I and class II loci at four-digit resolution. General findings and caveats noted by the study authors: According to a later analysis, parvovirus B19, influenza, CMV and Epstein-Barr virus appeared linked to several top co-occurrence clusters. A further reported finding was that TCR beta sequences accurately predicted the HLA-A and HLA-B alleles for most subjects in the first cohort. A later analysis found that HLA-associated TCR beta chains were more clonally expanded and had lower generation probabilities than equally common non-associated chains. The classifier was reported to diagnose cytomegalovirus status with high specificity and sensitivity in both the original cohort and the validation cohort. The 87-base-pair reads could not distinguish some IMGT-functional V segments, including TRBV6-2 and TRBV6-3, so those segments were excluded. Assigning TCR associations to individual alleles was difficult when HLA alleles, especially DR and DQ, strongly co-occurred. V-gene and J-gene trimming of TCR beta chains was associated with a missense DCLRE1C variant in a later genetic analysis, and the association was replicated in an independent cohort. Immune exposure information for the cohort was limited to CMV serostatus. Most TCR sequences were seen in very few donors, while some public TCRs were found in many individuals. About 15 rarely observed V segments, including chromosome 9 orphons, were excluded from the earlier analysis of some 590 of the donors because counts were too low. Only TCR beta chains were sequenced in this cohort, and the absence of alpha or paired-chain data limited detectable features. HLA typing was unavailable for some donors at each locus, so association tests used only the typed subset. A later analysis found that most CMV-associated TCR beta chains appeared HLA-restricted, with HLA associations seemingly driven largely by CMV exposure. Three of the identified cytomegalovirus-associated TCR beta chains were confirmed in vitro to be specific for cytomegalovirus antigens. According to the authors, the approach could potentially be generalized to other disease states and immunological phenotypes. A later genetic analysis reported fewer N-insertions in productive TCRs among donors in an Asian-associated ancestry cluster than the approximately 670-donor mean. In an earlier analysis of fewer than 750 of the donors, most TCR beta V segments were observed in productive rearrangements about 87% or about 30% of the time, broadly matching IMGT annotations. The study listed 150 to 200 TCR beta chains as associated with cytomegalovirus. Linkage disequilibrium might explain the correlated functional status among segregating V segments, but an unknown experimental factor could not be excluded. A cluster of highly shared sequence variants was judged likely to represent a technical artifact of the sequencing pipeline. Roughly uniform sequencing depth across donors was assumed in presence/absence analyses, although this assumption may not hold. Specific HLA alleles were associated with 15,000 to 20,000 TCR beta sequences at a false discovery rate of 0.05 in a later analysis. A later analysis found that TCR association rates varied across HLA loci, with DRB1 alleles showing the most associated TCRs and HLA-C alleles the fewest.

The cohort consisted of 600 to 750 healthy bone marrow donors. Cohort members were all nominally healthy when sampled, although unrecorded immune exposures were likely present. The donor tested CMV seronegative and was one of the 352 seronegative cohort members. A peripheral blood sample was provided by each donor, and peripheral blood mononuclear cells were used for TCR beta sequencing. The Qiagen DNeasy Blood Extraction Kit was used to extract genomic DNA from the blood cell samples. Concerning this clone itself: The antigen this receptor binds is unknown. Base quality data are lacking; no much larger clone is found one base away.

Libraries were constructed by the immunoSEQ multiplex PCR assay. For the multiplex PCR, a mixture combining 60 forward primers for TCR Vbeta segments and 13 reverse primers for TCR Jbeta segments was used. The CDR3 region of rearranged TCR beta genes was amplified from genomic DNA by a multiplex PCR assay. The Illumina HiSeq System was used to sequence the amplified TCR beta libraries as 87-base-pair reads. For the original study's pipeline: A later analysis counted some 80 million unique TCR beta chains across the 690 or so repertoires, and around 9.9 million of these chains were shared by at least two donors. Raw reads were error-corrected and collapsed into unique sequences by a nearest-neighbor algorithm in which closely related sequences were merged to remove PCR and sequencing errors. To assign V, D and J gene segments, CDR3 sequences were aligned to IMGT reference sequences. For a sequence to be retained, a match of at least six nucleotides to both a V gene segment and a J gene segment was required. Rearrangements were called productive when the CDR3 lacked stop codons and stayed in frame with V and J; all others were non-productive. Following IMGT convention, CDR3 was defined as the stretch from the second conserved V-encoded cysteine up to the conserved J-encoded phenylalanine. In an earlier analysis of roughly 580 of the donors, sequences lacking an unambiguous match to a single V gene segment were excluded. An earlier analysis of fewer than 650 of the donors classified V segments as functional when productive rearrangements were above 56.7% and as segregating when the standard deviation between donors was above 5%. A statistical classification framework was built for diagnosing cytomegalovirus status from the catalog of TCR beta chain sequences. In a later analysis, TCR nucleotide sequences were compared against IMGT/GENE-DB human TR gene sequences so that V and J genes could be assigned. Using the TCRdist pipeline, a later analysis assigned CDR3 sequences along with most-parsimonious VDJ recombination scenarios. In a later analysis, every TCR beta chain was defined by the combination of its CDR3 amino acid sequence and its V-gene family, and reads without a unique V-gene family were dropped. As a way to deal with suspected cross-contamination and a sequencing artifact, a later analysis dropped more than 500 nucleotide sequences that were highly shared and had low generation probability. For each public chain, a later analysis derived a clonal expansion index from normalized ranks of inferred template counts within each repertoire. Generation probabilities in a later analysis came from a VDJ recombination model fitted to out-of-frame rearrangements, and those results were checked against IGoR. Hypergeometric tests were used in a later analysis to score TCR-TCR, TCR-HLA and TCR-CMV co-occurrence, with a repertoire-size bias correction applied to the TCR pairs. In a later analysis, false discovery rates were estimated by permuting HLA or CMV assignments 20 times. In a later analysis, co-occurring TCRs were grouped with DBSCAN, and TCRdist sequence similarity was added when clustering was performed within HLA-allele-positive subsets. Co-occurrence clustering excluded repertoires with fewer than 30,000 or more than 120,000 public chains, plus five with anomalous nucleotide sharing. The immuneACCESS repertoire file appears here via TCRdb, limited to in-frame rearrangements. These files lack a portion of the clones; in checked studies, under half of the deficit traces to unresolved V genes, and the cause of the others is not known. V and J calls and clone size are given by that table; D and trimming were obtained from the DNA. This sample lists approximately 150,000 clones; around 80% were detected once. The ten largest clonotypes hold about 4.7% of the sample.

In the germline V gene (reference sequence), CDR1 corresponds to LNHDA and CDR2 to SQIVND. Trimming leaves V shorter by 5 bases and J shorter by 5 bases, with the junction holding 5 bases beyond the gene matches. The CDR3 runs 14 amino acids, cysteine and phenylalanine included. This entry keeps only the CDR3 DNA: 42 bases, framed from base 1. The sample was PBMCs. The sequence came from a man aged 25-45 years in good health and CMV-seronegative. The chain is assembled from TRBV19 and TRBJ1-1, with TRBD1 matching 10 junction bases. CDR3 reads: CASSHGQGGTEAFF. The DNA is TGTGCCAGTAGTCACGGACAGGGGGGGACTGAAGCTTTCTTT.